These 20 T cell receptor beta chains were sequenced from one sample in a study of beta chain features in type 1 diabetes. Study observations and caveats: Type 1 diabetes patients had TCRB CDR3s that were shorter (moderately but significantly so) in all four CD4+ subsets.

cDNA synthesis used the whole RNA isolate, giving expressed TCRB sequences. TCRdb's table, derived via immunoSEQ multiplex PCR, lists solely in-frame clones and lacks some. Altogether nearly 350,000 clones are present, approximately 9.7% being singletons, with the ten largest covering 1%. Antigens for these TCRs are unknown. The specimen was central memory CD4+ T cells from blood. These TCRs come from a man aged 25 to 40 with type 1 diabetes.

A few counts support this clone. Written as DNA, the CDR3 is TGTGCCAGCAGCCCTCACTTCCAGGGGGCGTCTGAAAAACTGTTTTTT. It is translated as CASSPHFQGASEKLFF. The chain recombines TRBV7-9 with TRBJ1-4; 8 positions match TRBD1. Trimming at V came to 5 bases and at J to 7 bases, leaving 12 bases not matched to a gene. The length of the CDR3 is 16 residues. Germline CDR1 SEHNR, CDR2 FQNEAQ (reference sequence).

This clone showed up just a few times. The chain joins TRBV2 to TRBJ2-7; the match to TRBD1 covers 7 bases. This CDR3 contains 14 residues. Germline assignment: CDR1 SNHLY and CDR2 FYNNEI. V trimming: 8 bases; J trimming: 2 bases; junction bases outside the gene matches: 9. The CDR3 nucleotides are TGTGCCAGCGGCACCGGGACAGCCCCCTACGAGCAGTACTTC. Residues: CASGTGTAPYEQYF. Variable domain in full (rest from reference TRBV2 and TRBJ2-7): EPEVTQTPSHQVTQMGQEVILRCVPISNHLYFYWYRQILGQKVEFLVSFYNNEISEKSEIFDDQFSVERPDGSNFTLKIRSTKLEDSAMYFCASGTGTAPYEQYFGPGTRLTVT.

This clone came up a few times. This chain links TRBV7-2 with TRBJ1-6; D might be TRBD1 (6 bases). The CDR3 loop spans 17 amino acids. The V gene lost 0 bases and the J gene lost 13 bases, with 22 bases spanning the gap. CDR1 is SGHTA, CDR2 FQGNSA, per germline. This CDR3 reads CASSLAVEQGSVIPLHF. The DNA of the CDR3 is TGTGCCAGCAGCTTAGCGGTGGAACAGGGCTCTGTAATTCCCCTCCACTTT.

This rearrangement joins TRBV9 to TRBJ2-1, with TRBD1 matching 7 bases. CDR3 length: 14 residues. Looked up from germline, CDR1 is SGDLS and CDR2 is YYNGEE. Trimming at V came to 3 bases and at J to 7 bases, leaving 7 bases not matched to a gene. CDR3 nucleotide sequence: TGTGCCAGCAGCGCTGGACAGGTTCAGAATGAGCAGTTCTTC. Its protein product is CASSAGQVQNEQFF.

This chain joins TRBV15 and TRBJ2-7, with D possibly TRBD1 on 6 matching bases. The CDR3 contains 14 residues. V lost 0 bases and J 6 bases, leaving 12 bases between the germline ends. CDR1 LNHNV and CDR2 YYDKDF come from the germline V gene (reference sequence). CDR3 amino acids: CATSRDTQGGEQYF. The CDR3 DNA is TGTGCCACCAGCAGAGATACACAGGGTGGCGAGCAGTACTTC.

The chain has TRBV7-2 and TRBJ2-5, with D tentatively TRBD1 or TRBD2 (5 bases each). Looked up from germline, CDR1 is SGHTA and CDR2 is FQGNSA. Trimming pared 5 bases from V and 5 bases from J, leaving 15 bases between. The CDR3 extends over 14 amino acids. The DNA of the CDR3 is TGTGCCAGCAGCCCCCTGGGGGAAGGGGAGACCCAGTACTTC. This translates into CASSPLGEGETQYF. The full variable domain, with the rest looked up from reference TRBV7-2 and TRBJ2-5, is GAGVSQSPSNKVTEKGKDVELRCDPISGHTALYWYRQSLGQGLEFLIYFQGNSAPDKSGLPSDRFSAERTGGSVSTLTIQRTQQEDSAVYLCASSPLGEGETQYFGPGTRLLVL.

This chain joins TRBV6-5 and TRBJ2-7; maybe TRBD2 (5 bases). The CDR3 consists of 14 residues. Germline values: CDR1 MNHEY, CDR2 SVGAGI. With 6 bases removed from V and 2 bases from J, the gap between germline ends came to 14 bases. The DNA for the CDR3 is TGTGCCAGCAGGGACTCACTATACACCTACGAGCAGTACTTC. This codes for CASRDSLYTYEQYF.

As for this clone: Relative to the germline gene, one junction end is altered; a read error may explain this. The chain employs TRBV11-2 and TRBJ2-7; the D is unclear. The CDR3 sequence is 15 residues long. Germline V gene lookup returns CDR1 SGHAT and CDR2 FQNNGV. The CDR3 is CASSQDVSRNYEQYF. DNA of the CDR3: TGCGCCAGCAGCCAAGATGTTTCCCGGAACTACGAGCAGTACTTC.

V is TRBV7-2 and J is TRBJ2-1, with D possibly called TRBD1 or TRBD2 (5 bases each). The germline gives CDR1 SGHTA, CDR2 FQGNSA. Deletions cut 5 bases from V and 0 bases from J, with 14 bases between. The CDR3 is 16 amino acids. The chain's CDR3 is CASSLGAGASYNEQFF. Here the CDR3 DNA reads TGTGCCAGCAGCCTAGGGGCCGGGGCCTCCTACAATGAGCAGTTCTTC.

This clone turned up a few times. This chain links TRBV7-2 with TRBJ2-3, with TRBD2 as a possible D gene (7 bases). CDR1 and CDR2 from the germline V gene are SGHTA and FQGNSA. CDR3 length equals 16 residues. Trimming shortened V by 1 base and J by 1 base, and 12 bases separated the two germline ends. As DNA, the CDR3 is TGTGCCAGCAGCTTAGTACCGGGGGGCGGCACAGATACGCAGTATTTT. Translation gives CASSLVPGGGTDTQYF.

The table lists this clone with a few counts. The V and J genes are TRBV4-3 and TRBJ1-1, with a weak D call TRBD1 (5 bases). Between the trimmed V and J ends, which lost 2 bases and 5 bases, there was a span of 15 bases. Germline assignment: CDR1 LGHNA and CDR2 YSLEER. The CDR3 is 15 residues long. CDR3 loop: CASSQSAGGETEAFF. CDR3 coding DNA: TGCGCCAGCAGCCAATCGGCTGGGGGGGAAACTGAAGCTTTCTTT.

V usage is TRBV29-1 and J usage is TRBJ1-1, with a tentative D call TRBD1 (5 bases). Trimming took 3 bases from V and 7 from J, leaving 18 bases between them. The CDR3 spans 14 residues. Germline lookup yields CDR1 SQVTM and CDR2 ANQGSEA. The CDR3 is CSVDIPDKAIEAFF. In DNA, the CDR3 is TGCAGCGTTGACATTCCGGACAAGGCTATTGAAGCTTTCTTT.

This clone was observed a handful of times. The gene calls are TRBV4-1 and TRBJ2-2, with a possible D match to TRBD2 (5 bases). Between the trimmed V and J ends, which lost 0 bases and 4 bases, there was a span of 12 bases. Germline CDR1 is MGHRA and CDR2 is YSYEKL. This CDR3 has 16 residues. The chain's CDR3 is CASSQDLTRSTGELFF. CDR3 nucleotide sequence: TGCGCCAGCAGCCAAGATCTCACTAGAAGCACCGGGGAGCTGTTTTTT.

This clone was observed a handful of times. The V gene is TRBV7-9, the J gene TRBJ2-3; D ambiguous. This CDR3 has 16 residues. V was shortened by 5 bases and J by 5 bases, with 20 bases between the two germline ends. From germline, CDR1 is SEHNR and CDR2 FQNEAQ (reference sequence). CDR3 region: CASSPLTAGHRDTQYF. CDR3 bases: TGTGCCAGCAGCCCACTCACGGCAGGCCACAGAGATACGCAGTATTTT.

This clone appeared a few times. J is TRBJ2-5 and V is TRBV27, with 11 bases identical to TRBD1. Trimming removed 8 bases from V and 4 bases from J; junction bases left unmatched: 12. The germline V gene has CDR1 MNHEY and CDR2 SMNVEV (reference sequence). This CDR3 is 16 amino acids long. CDR3 coding DNA: TGTGCCAGCCAAGGCACCGGGACAGGGGGGTTAGAGACCCAGTACTTC. Translation: CASQGTGTGGLETQYF.

Points on this clone: Other DNA sequences of this sample code for an identical CDR3. The V gene is TRBV2, the J gene TRBJ2-5, with D unclear. There are 13 residues in the CDR3. Looked up from germline, CDR1 is SNHLY and CDR2 is FYNNEI. Trimming stripped 3 bases from V and 1 base from J, with 6 bases between. CDR3 protein: CASSEGGQETQYF. CDR3 sequence (DNA): TGTGCCAGCAGTGAGGGTGGCCAAGAGACCCAGTACTTC.

This clone has at least ten counts. This sequence joins TRBV9 and TRBJ2-1; D uncertain. Between the trimmed V and J ends, which lost 2 bases and 6 bases, there was a span of 9 bases. The CDR3 runs 13 residues. Germline CDR1 reads SGDLS; CDR2 reads YYNGEE. CDR3 DNA: TGTGCCAGCAGCGTGGCCCCCGGCAATGAGCAGTTCTTC. It encodes CASSVAPGNEQFF.

Only a few counts were recorded for this clone. The chain links TRBV5-1 to TRBJ2-1; 10 bases are shared with TRBD1. Losses at the gene ends were 2 bases for V and 5 bases for J; bases not matched to a gene: 4. The germline CDR1 and CDR2 sequences are SGHRS and YFSETQ. The CDR3 contains 15 residues. CDR3: CASSFSGQGNNEQFF. The DNA for the CDR3 is TGCGCCAGCAGCTTTTCGGGACAGGGGAACAATGAGCAGTTCTTC.

This clone was seen a handful of times. V is TRBV19 and J is TRBJ2-7; 8 nucleotides agree with TRBD1. Germline values: CDR1 LNHDA, CDR2 SQIVND (reference sequence). The ends lost 1 base at V and 7 bases at J; junction bases unmatched: 9. The CDR3 extends over 15 amino acids. The CDR3 DNA sequence: TGTGCCAGTAGTATAGGTCGACAGGGGATTTCGGAGCAGTACTTC. This encodes CASSIGRQGISEQYF. Combining the CDR3 with reference TRBV19 and TRBJ2-7 gives the whole variable domain DGGITQSPKYLFRKEGQNVTLSCEQNLNHDAMYWYRQDPGQGLRLIYYSQIVNDFQKGDIAEGYSVSREKKESFPLTVTSAQKNPTAFYLCASSIGRQGISEQYFGPGTRLTVT.

This chain links TRBV6-6 with TRBJ1-3, with a weak D call TRBD1 (6 bases). V gave up 6 bases and J gave up 0 bases, with 9 bases separating them. The CDR3 spans 14 residues. CDR1 and CDR2 from the germline V gene are MNHNY and SVGAGI (reference sequence). The CDR3: CASRRTVSGNTIYF. In DNA, the CDR3 is TGTGCCAGCAGAAGGACAGTCTCTGGAAACACCATATATTTT.